Detailed here is one T cell receptor beta chain. Its antigen is unknown. Other DNA sequences in the sample encode the same CDR3. The entry originates in a study of cytomegalovirus exposure and HLA in healthy donors. V gave up 2 bases and J gave up 6 bases, with 13 bases separating them. Germline CDR1 reads ENHRY; CDR2 reads SYGVKD. This CDR3 is 14 amino acids long. Findings of the study overall: Sequencing probably produced one cluster of sequence variants that were highly shared.

PCR involved 60 Vbeta and 13 Jbeta primers. Profiled with immunoSEQ multiplex PCR; TCRdb holds only in-frame clones, not every one. The profile covers 75,000 to 90,000 clones, with about 78% appearing a single time and around 3.4% taken by the ten largest. The clonotype originates from a man in his forties or fifties in good health and CMV-seronegative. Sequenced sample: PBMCs. The V call is TRBV10-3, the J call TRBJ1-2; unclear D gene. The CDR3 is CAISERSPRNGYTF. CDR3 bases: TGTGCCATCAGTGAGCGCTCTCCGAGGAATGGCTACACCTTC.